These T cell receptor beta chains were read from a single sample in a study of T cell responses to AZD1222 COVID-19 vaccine. Sequencing used immunoSEQ multiplex PCR; TCRdb keeps in-frame clones, though not all of them. Among about 120,000 clones listed, roughly 90% were seen once. This sample comprised peripheral blood, obtained on day 0 of AZD1222 vaccination. The source is an adult in good health. The CDR3 runs from the conserved cysteine through the conserved F or W. Fields, in order: clone size, V gene, J gene, D gene, CDR3 protein, CDR3 DNA. A D gene is named only where the DNA matches it firmly. Size is omitted from some rows. Given values are once, few, many or a class for expanded clones.

NA	TRBV19	TRBJ1-1	TRBD1	CASSRPGQGVSRLNTEAFF	TGTGCCAGTAGTAGACCGGGACAGGGGGTATCAAGGTTGAACACTGAAGCTTTCTTT
NA	TRBV6-5	TRBJ1-2	NA	CASSYTDSYGYTF	TGTGCCAGCAGTTACACCGACAGCTATGGCTACACCTTC
NA	TRBV2	TRBJ1-2	NA	CASRSEAGDYGYTF	TGTGCCAGCAGATCTGAGGCAGGGGACTATGGCTACACCTTC
NA	TRBV5-1	TRBJ1-2	NA	CASGSTGPSYGYTF	TGCGCCAGCGGATCCACGGGACCTAGCTATGGCTACACCTTC
NA	TRBV5-1	TRBJ1-5	TRBD1	CASSRTGQRNQPQHF	TGCGCCAGCAGCCGCACGGGACAGCGCAATCAGCCCCAGCATTTT
NA	TRBV7-9	TRBJ1-1	NA	CASSFPSVKVNTEAFF	TGTGCCAGCAGCTTCCCCTCGGTGAAGGTGAACACTGAAGCTTTCTTT
NA	TRBV7-9	TRBJ1-2	NA	CASSLETRNYGYTF	TGTGCCAGCAGCTTAGAGACTCGGAATTATGGCTACACCTTC
NA	TRBV10-1	TRBJ1-3	TRBD1	CASSPGTGLLSGNTIYF	TGCGCCAGCAGTCCGGGGACAGGGCTGCTCTCTGGAAACACCATATATTTT
NA	TRBV15	TRBJ2-7	NA	CATSRVGAAYEQYF	TGTGCCACCAGCAGAGTCGGGGCAGCCTACGAGCAGTACTTC
NA	TRBV6-5	TRBJ1-1	NA	CASSYSRPDTEAFF	TGTGCCAGCAGTTACTCACGGCCGGACACTGAAGCTTTCTTT
NA	TRBV28	TRBJ1-3	NA	CASSSFAGGTIYF	TGTGCCAGCAGTTCCTTCGCGGGCGGCACCATATATTTT
NA	TRBV19	TRBJ1-2	TRBD1	CASSIGPGGSGYTF	TGTGCCAGTAGTATAGGGCCAGGGGGCTCTGGCTACACCTTC
NA	TRBV21-1	TRBJ1-1	NA	CASSKGTGNTEAFF	TGTGCCAGCAGCAAAGGGACAGGGAACACTGAAGCTTTCTTT
NA	TRBV11-2	TRBJ1-6	NA	CASSFQYNSPLHF	TGTGCCAGCAGCTTCCAGTATAATTCACCCCTCCACTTT
NA	TRBV7-8	TRBJ1-1	NA	CASSPLYRQRNTEAFF	TGTGCCAGCAGCCCCCTTTACAGGCAACGAAACACTGAAGCTTTCTTT
once	TRBV7-8	TRBJ2-1	TRBD2	CASSSLGGESSYNEQFF	TGTGCCAGCAGCTCCCTTGGGGGGGAGAGCTCCTACAATGAGCAGTTCTTC
NA	TRBV5-6	TRBJ2-7	TRBD2	CASSLTSGSYEQYF	TGTGCCAGCAGCTTGACTAGCGGGAGCTACGAGCAGTACTTC
NA	TRBV6-6	TRBJ1-1	NA	CASSPGPTEAFF	TGTGCCAGCAGCCCGGGACCCACTGAAGCTTTCTTT
once	TRBV5-1	TRBJ2-5	TRBD2	CASSWGGRQETQYF	TGCGCCAGCAGCTGGGGCGGGAGGCAAGAGACCCAGTACTTC
NA	TRBV7-6	TRBJ1-3	TRBD1	CASSRARQGMGNTIYF	TGTGCCAGCAGCCGTGCTCGACAGGGCATGGGAAACACCATATATTTT
NA	TRBV18	TRBJ1-1	NA	CASSVDRLNTEAFF	TGTGCCAGCTCAGTGGACAGATTGAACACTGAAGCTTTCTTT
once	TRBV15	TRBJ2-1	TRBD1	CATSSGDRAYNEQFF	TGTGCCACCAGCAGTGGGGACAGGGCCTACAATGAGCAGTTCTTC
NA	TRBV2	TRBJ1-2	NA	CASSPDLGRAGYTF	TGTGCCAGCAGTCCCGACCTTGGGCGGGCTGGCTACACCTTC
NA	TRBV28	TRBJ1-3	NA	CATAAGQFGNTIYF	TGTGCCACAGCCGCTGGACAGTTTGGAAACACCATATATTTT
NA	TRBV5-1	TRBJ1-2	NA	CASRDEGANYGYTF	TGCGCCAGCAGGGATGAGGGAGCTAACTATGGCTACACCTTC
NA	TRBV5-1	TRBJ1-2	TRBD1	CASSPAPGQGEGYTF	TGCGCCAGCAGCCCCGCCCCGGGACAGGGTGAAGGCTACACCTTC
NA	TRBV5-1	TRBJ2-5	TRBD2	CASSLGFATGGQETQYF	TGCGCCAGCAGCTTGGGGTTTGCGACGGGGGGCCAAGAGACCCAGTACTTC
NA	TRBV19	TRBJ2-2	NA	CASSIDRGNTGELFF	TGTGCCAGTAGTATAGACAGGGGGAACACCGGGGAGCTGTTTTTT
once	TRBV7-3	TRBJ1-5	NA	CASSPGHSQPQHF	TGTGCCAGCAGCCCGGGACATAGTCAGCCCCAGCATTTT
NA	TRBV28	TRBJ2-1	NA	CASTARAGGYNEQFF	TGTGCCAGCACCGCAAGGGCAGGTGGGTACAATGAGCAGTTCTTC
NA	TRBV5-4	TRBJ1-6	NA	CASWKLGSPLHF	TGTGCCAGCTGGAAGTTGGGATCACCCCTCCACTTT
NA	TRBV30	TRBJ1-1	NA	CAWKLGENTEAFF	TGTGCCTGGAAGTTGGGGGAGAACACTGAAGCTTTCTTT
NA	TRBV5-6	TRBJ2-4	NA	CASSLRSSKNIQYF	TGTGCCAGCAGCTTGAGGAGTTCCAAAAACATTCAGTACTTC
NA	TRBV6-5	TRBJ1-5	NA	CASNQGPGFDQPQHF	TGTGCCAGCAATCAGGGGCCAGGGTTTGATCAGCCCCAGCATTTT
NA	TRBV18	TRBJ1-2	NA	CASSPRGGWDGYTF	TGTGCCAGCTCACCTCGAGGGGGTTGGGATGGCTACACCTTC
few	TRBV18	TRBJ1-5	NA	CASSPGSDQPQHF	TGTGCCAGCTCACCAGGGAGCGATCAGCCCCAGCATTTT